Below are 14 T cell receptor beta chains sequenced from a single sample in a study of beta chain features in type 1 diabetes. Reverse transcription of all isolated RNA meant that expressed TCRB transcripts were sequenced. Data came from immunoSEQ multiplex PCR; TCRdb stores just in-frame clones and leaves some out. The sample yields roughly 290,000 clones, about 7.8% seen once. The sequenced sample was central memory CD4+ T cells from blood. Receptors were obtained from a woman aged 18 to 35 in good health.

The V call is TRBV4-2, the J call TRBJ1-2; D perhaps matches TRBD1 (5 bases). The CDR3 is made up of 16 amino acids. Per the germline V gene, CDR1 is LGHNA and CDR2 is YNFKEQ. Trimming left V 8 bases short and J 0 bases short, with 19 bases between. The CDR3 sequence is CASGRSGTSANYGYTF. For the CDR3, the DNA is TGTGCCAGCGGCCGTTCCGGGACCTCCGCTAACTATGGCTACACCTTC.

This clone was picked up many times. The rearrangement links TRBV4-3 to TRBJ1-2, with 9 positions matching TRBD1. The CDR3 runs to 15 residues. CDR1 is LGHNA, CDR2 YSLEER, per germline. V dropped 2 bases and J dropped 8; count of bases not matched to a gene: 9. CDR3 sequence: CASSQPGDRVGGYTF. The CDR3 DNA is TGCGCCAGCAGCCAACCCGGGGACAGGGTAGGGGGCTACACCTTC.

Ten or more counts support this clone. CDR3 protein: CASSLVAGTYNEQFF. CDR3 coding DNA: TGTGCCAGCAGCTTAGTGGCGGGAACCTACAATGAGCAGTTCTTC. The chain combines TRBV7-9 with TRBJ2-1; TRBD2 might be the D (6 bases). V was cut by 1 base and J by 2 bases, with 9 bases left in between. This CDR3 region has 15 residues. Per the germline V gene, CDR1 is SEHNR and CDR2 is FQNEAQ (reference sequence). Full variable domain (outside the CDR3, taken from reference TRBV7-9 and TRBJ2-1): DTGVSQNPRHKITKRGQNVTFRCDPISEHNRLYWYRQTLGQGPEFLTYFQNEAQLEKSRLLSDRFSAERPKGSFSTLEIQRTEQGDSAMYLCASSLVAGTYNEQFFGPGTRLTVL.

This clone was counted only a few times. The rearrangement links TRBV6-5 to TRBJ1-1; unclear D gene. Germline V CDR1 and CDR2: MNHEY, SVGAGI. There are 13 residues in the CDR3. V was cut by 2 bases and J by 4 bases, with 8 bases left in between. The CDR3: CASSYGLSTEAFF. CDR3 nucleotides: TGTGCCAGCAGTTACGGGCTTAGCACTGAAGCTTTCTTT.

The chain links TRBV6-6 to TRBJ1-4; 8 nucleotides align to TRBD1. CDR1 MNHNY and CDR2 SVGAGI come from the germline V gene (reference sequence). Trimming cost V 4 bases and J 7 bases; bases outside gene matches: 5. The CDR3 has 14 residues. The DNA for the CDR3 is TGTGCCAGCAGTTCCCACGGGACAGGTGAAAAACTGTTTTTT. This gives the protein CASSSHGTGEKLFF.

This clone has just a few counts. The CDR3 region is CASSLQGGYGYTF. Written as DNA, the CDR3 is TGTGCCAGCAGCTTACAAGGAGGCTATGGCTACACCTTC. The genes are TRBV7-2 and TRBJ1-2; D uncertain. Trimming left V 2 bases short and J 4 bases short, with 8 bases between. The CDR3 has 13 amino acids. CDR1 is SGHTA and CDR2 is FQGNSA in the germline V gene.

V and J are TRBV11-2 and TRBJ1-2; 8 bases are a match to TRBD1. Losses at the gene ends were 4 bases for V and 3 bases for J; bases not matched to a gene: 1. The CDR3 spans 13 residues. CDR1 SGHAT and CDR2 FQNNGV come from the germline V gene. CDR3 DNA: TGTGCCAGCAGCTCGGGACAGGACTATGGCTACACCTTC. It specifies CASSSGQDYGYTF.

This clone was picked up a small number of times. The chain couples TRBV5-1 to TRBJ2-1, with 10 bases that match TRBD1. The CDR3 runs 15 residues. V shed 5 bases and J 9 bases; nucleotides not matched to a gene: 11. Looked up from germline, CDR1 is SGHRS and CDR2 is YFSETQ. CDR3 region: CASSSGTGAFTEQFF. The CDR3 nucleotides are TGCGCCAGCAGTTCCGGGACAGGGGCATTCACTGAGCAGTTCTTC.

This clone was picked up many times. The chain links TRBV7-2 to TRBJ2-5, with TRBD1 matching over 10 bases. Germline CDR1 SGHTA, CDR2 FQGNSA. CDR3 length: 16 amino acids. V gave up 3 bases and J gave up 5 bases; unmatched junction bases: 9. CDR3 residues: CASSLRTGGARETQYF. As DNA, the CDR3 is TGTGCCAGCAGCTTGAGGACAGGGGGTGCGCGCGAGACCCAGTACTTC.

V is TRBV7-2 and J is TRBJ1-5; possibly TRBD1 for D (5 bases). CDR3 length: 13 amino acids. V was clipped by 5 bases and J by 4 bases, with 9 bases between them. Germline V lookup: CDR1 SGHTA, CDR2 FQGNSA. CDR3 DNA: TGTGCCAGCAGCCAGTGGGGGAATCAGCCCCAGCATTTT. Amino acid sequence: CASSQWGNQPQHF.

The chain joins TRBV6-4 to TRBJ2-7; D is perhaps TRBD2 (6 bases). The CDR3 is made up of 14 amino acids. V was pared by 4 bases and J by 3 bases, with 13 bases between. Germline V gives CDR1 MRHNA, CDR2 SNTAGT. CDR3 region: CASSVDKRVYEQYF. The CDR3 DNA reads TGTGCCAGCAGTGTCGATAAGCGGGTCTACGAGCAGTACTTC.

This clone showed up just a few times. The chain joins TRBV25-1 to TRBJ1-1; the D gene is possibly TRBD1 (6 bases). Germline V gene data show CDR1 as MGHDK and CDR2 as SYGVNS. V dropped 5 bases and J dropped 3 bases, with 13 bases sitting between them. The CDR3 totals 14 residues. Written as DNA, the CDR3 is TGTGCCAGCAGTCCGCAGGGGAGGTACACTGAAGCTTTCTTT. Encoded protein: CASSPQGRYTEAFF.

The chain carries TRBV7-3 and TRBJ2-6, with 7 nucleotides matching TRBD2. CDR3 length: 19 amino acids. The trim removed 5 bases at V and 0 bases at J, leaving 13 bases unmatched. The germline CDR1 and CDR2 sequences are SGHTA and FQGTGA. The CDR3 coding sequence is TGTGCCAGCAGCCCCCTTGGGGCGGGAGCCTTCTCTGGGGCCAACGTCCTGACTTTC. Residues: CASSPLGAGAFSGANVLTF.

This sequence joins TRBV5-1 and TRBJ2-7; D perhaps matches TRBD1 (6 bases). There are 16 residues in the CDR3. Trimming took 4 bases from V and 6 from J, leaving 23 bases between them. Per germline, CDR1 SGHRS and CDR2 YFSETQ. The DNA of the CDR3 is TGCGCCAGCAGCCGGTTTATTACTGAACAGGGCAGCGAGCAGTACTTC. Translated, it gives CASSRFITEQGSEQYF.